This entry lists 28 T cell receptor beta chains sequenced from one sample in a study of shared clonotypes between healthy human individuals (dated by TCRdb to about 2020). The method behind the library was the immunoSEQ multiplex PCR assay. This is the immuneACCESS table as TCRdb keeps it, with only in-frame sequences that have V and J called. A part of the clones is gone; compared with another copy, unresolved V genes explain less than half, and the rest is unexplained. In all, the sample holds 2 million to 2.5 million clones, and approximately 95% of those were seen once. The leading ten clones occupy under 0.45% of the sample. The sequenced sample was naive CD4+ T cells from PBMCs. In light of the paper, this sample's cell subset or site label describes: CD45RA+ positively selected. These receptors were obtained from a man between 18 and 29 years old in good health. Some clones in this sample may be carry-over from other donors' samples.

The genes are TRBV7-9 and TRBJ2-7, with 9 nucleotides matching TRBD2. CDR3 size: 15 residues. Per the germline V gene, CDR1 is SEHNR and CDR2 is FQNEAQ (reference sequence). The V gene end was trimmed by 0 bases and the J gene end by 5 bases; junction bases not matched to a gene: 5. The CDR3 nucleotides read TGTGCCAGCAGCTTAGCCTTAGCGGGAGACCACGAGCAGTACTTC. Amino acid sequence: CASSLALAGDHEQYF.

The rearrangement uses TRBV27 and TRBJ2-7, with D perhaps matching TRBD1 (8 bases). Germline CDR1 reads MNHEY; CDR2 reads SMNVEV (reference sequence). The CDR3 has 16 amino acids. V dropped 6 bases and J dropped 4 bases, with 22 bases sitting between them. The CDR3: CASRLKQGGSLYEQYF. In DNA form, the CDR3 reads TGTGCCAGCAGATTAAAACAGGGGGGGTCTCTATACGAGCAGTACTTC.

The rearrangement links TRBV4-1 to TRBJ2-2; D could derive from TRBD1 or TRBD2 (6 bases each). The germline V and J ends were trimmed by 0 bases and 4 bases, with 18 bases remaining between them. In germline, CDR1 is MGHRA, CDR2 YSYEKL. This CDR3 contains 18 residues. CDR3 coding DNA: TGCGCCAGCAGCCAAGATCTTAGGGGGGCGCAGATCACCGGGGAGCTGTTTTTT. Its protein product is CASSQDLRGAQITGELFF.

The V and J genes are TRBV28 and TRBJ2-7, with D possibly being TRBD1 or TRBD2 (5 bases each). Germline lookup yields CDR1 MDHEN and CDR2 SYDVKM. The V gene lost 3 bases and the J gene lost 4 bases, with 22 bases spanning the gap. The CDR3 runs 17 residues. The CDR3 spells CASSFPRRVPGPYEQYF. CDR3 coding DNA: TGTGCCAGCAGTTTCCCACGACGGGTCCCGGGACCGTACGAGCAGTACTTC. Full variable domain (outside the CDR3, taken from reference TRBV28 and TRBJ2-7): DVKVTQSSRYLVKRTGEKVFLECVQDMDHENMFWYRQDPGLGLRLIYFSYDVKMKEKGDIPEGYSVSREKKERFSLILESASTNQTSMYLCASSFPRRVPGPYEQYFGPGTRLTVT.

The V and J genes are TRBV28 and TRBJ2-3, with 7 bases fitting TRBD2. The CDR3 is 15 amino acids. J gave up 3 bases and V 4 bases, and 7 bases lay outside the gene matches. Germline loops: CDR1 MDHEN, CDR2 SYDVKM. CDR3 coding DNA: TGTGCCAGCAGTTCTGGGGGTAGCGGGACAGATACGCAGTATTTT. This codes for CASSSGGSGTDTQYF.

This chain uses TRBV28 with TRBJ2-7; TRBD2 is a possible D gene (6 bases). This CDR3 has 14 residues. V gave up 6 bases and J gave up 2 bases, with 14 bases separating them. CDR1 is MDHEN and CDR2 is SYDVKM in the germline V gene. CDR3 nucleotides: TGTGCCAGCAGCCTTCCGGGGGATGCCTACGAGCAGTACTTC. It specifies CASSLPGDAYEQYF. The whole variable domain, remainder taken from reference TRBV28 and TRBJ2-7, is DVKVTQSSRYLVKRTGEKVFLECVQDMDHENMFWYRQDPGLGLRLIYFSYDVKMKEKGDIPEGYSVSREKKERFSLILESASTNQTSMYLCASSLPGDAYEQYFGPGTRLTVT.

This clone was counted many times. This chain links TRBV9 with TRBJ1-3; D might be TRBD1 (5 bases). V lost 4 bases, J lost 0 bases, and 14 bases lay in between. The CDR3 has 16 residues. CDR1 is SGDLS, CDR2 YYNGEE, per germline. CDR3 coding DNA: TGTGCCAGCAGCCCACAGGCGCCAGACTCTGGAAACACCATATATTTT. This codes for CASSPQAPDSGNTIYF.

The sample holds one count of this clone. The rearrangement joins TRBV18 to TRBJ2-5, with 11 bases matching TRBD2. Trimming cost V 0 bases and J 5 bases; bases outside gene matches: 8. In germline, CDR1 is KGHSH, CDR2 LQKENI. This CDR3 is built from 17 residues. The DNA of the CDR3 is TGTGCCAGCTCACCACCGGGGTCACTAGCGGGAGCCGAGACCCAGTACTTC. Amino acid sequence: CASSPPGSLAGAETQYF.

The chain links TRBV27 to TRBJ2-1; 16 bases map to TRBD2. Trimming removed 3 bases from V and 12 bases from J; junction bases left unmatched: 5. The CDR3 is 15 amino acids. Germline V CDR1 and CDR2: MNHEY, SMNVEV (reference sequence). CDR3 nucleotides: TGTGCCAGCAGTTTCCCGGGACTAGCGGGAGGGTCGCAGTTCTTC. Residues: CASSFPGLAGGSQFF.

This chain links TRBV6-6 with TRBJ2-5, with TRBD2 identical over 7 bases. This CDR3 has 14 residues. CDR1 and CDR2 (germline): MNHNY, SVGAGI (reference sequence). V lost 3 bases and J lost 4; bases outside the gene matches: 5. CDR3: CASSYGRARETQYF. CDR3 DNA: TGTGCCAGCAGTTATGGGAGGGCCAGAGAGACCCAGTACTTC.

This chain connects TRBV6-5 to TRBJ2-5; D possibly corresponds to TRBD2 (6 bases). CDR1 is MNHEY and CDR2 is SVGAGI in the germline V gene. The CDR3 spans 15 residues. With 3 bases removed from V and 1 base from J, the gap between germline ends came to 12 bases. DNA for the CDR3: TGTGCCAGCAGTTATCTCTCCGGGGGCCAAGAGACCCAGTACTTC. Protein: CASSYLSGGQETQYF.

Written as DNA, the CDR3 is TGTGCCAGCAGCCAAGCCGCAAAGGGGGTAGGGGAGGTCACTGAAGCTTTCTTT. This encodes CASSQAAKGVGEVTEAFF. This sequence joins TRBV4-2 and TRBJ1-1, with D perhaps TRBD1 (6 bases). Trimming took 1 base from V and 4 from J, leaving 22 bases between them. The CDR3 sequence is 18 residues long. Per germline, CDR1 LGHNA and CDR2 YNFKEQ.

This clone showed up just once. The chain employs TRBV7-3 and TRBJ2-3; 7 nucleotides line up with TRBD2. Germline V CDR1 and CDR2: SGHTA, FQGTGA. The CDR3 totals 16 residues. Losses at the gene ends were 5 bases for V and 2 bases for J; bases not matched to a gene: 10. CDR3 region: CASSLRPAGNTDTQYF. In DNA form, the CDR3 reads TGTGCCAGCAGCCTCCGCCCAGCGGGAAACACAGATACGCAGTATTTT. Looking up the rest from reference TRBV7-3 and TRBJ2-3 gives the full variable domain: GAGVSQTPSNKVTEKGKYVELRCDPISGHTALYWYRQSLGQGPEFLIYFQGTGAADDSGLPNDRFFAVRPEGSVSTLKIQRTERGDSAVYLCASSLRPAGNTDTQYFGPGTRLTVL.

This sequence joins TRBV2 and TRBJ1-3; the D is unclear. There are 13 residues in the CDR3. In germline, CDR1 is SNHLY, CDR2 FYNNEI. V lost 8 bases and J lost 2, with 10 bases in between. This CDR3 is CASDIGTGNTIYF. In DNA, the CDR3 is TGTGCCAGCGATATTGGAACTGGAAACACCATATATTTT.

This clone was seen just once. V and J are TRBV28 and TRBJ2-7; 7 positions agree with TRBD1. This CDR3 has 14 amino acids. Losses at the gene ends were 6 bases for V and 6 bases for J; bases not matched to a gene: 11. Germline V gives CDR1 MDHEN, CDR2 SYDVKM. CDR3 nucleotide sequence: TGTGCCAGCAGCCCTATTAATTACAGGGGCGAGCAGTACTTC. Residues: CASSPINYRGEQYF. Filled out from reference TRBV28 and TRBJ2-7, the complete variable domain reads DVKVTQSSRYLVKRTGEKVFLECVQDMDHENMFWYRQDPGLGLRLIYFSYDVKMKEKGDIPEGYSVSREKKERFSLILESASTNQTSMYLCASSPINYRGEQYFGPGTRLTVT.

The CDR3 coding sequence is TGCAGCGTTGAAGATCGGGCCAGGGGGTGGAAAAGCTACACCTTC. It encodes CSVEDRARGWKSYTF. The genes are TRBV29-1 and TRBJ1-2; 7 bases agree with TRBD1. The V gene's germline CDR1 is SQVTM and CDR2 ANQGSEA. The CDR3 length is 15 residues. The trim removed 0 bases at V and 9 bases at J, leaving 13 bases unmatched.

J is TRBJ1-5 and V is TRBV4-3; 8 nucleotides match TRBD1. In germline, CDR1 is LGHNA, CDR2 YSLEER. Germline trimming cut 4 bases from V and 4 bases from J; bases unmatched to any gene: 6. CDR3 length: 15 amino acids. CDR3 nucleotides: TGCGCCAGCAGCCTCCTCTGGACAGGGAATCAGCCCCAGCATTTT. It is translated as CASSLLWTGNQPQHF.

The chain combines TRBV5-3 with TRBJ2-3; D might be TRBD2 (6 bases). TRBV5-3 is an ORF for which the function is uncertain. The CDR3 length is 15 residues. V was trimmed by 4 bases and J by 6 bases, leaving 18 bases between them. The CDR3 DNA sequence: TGTGCCAGAAGCAAGACCGGGACTGGTTCGGATACGCAGTATTTT. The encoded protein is CARSKTGTGSDTQYF.

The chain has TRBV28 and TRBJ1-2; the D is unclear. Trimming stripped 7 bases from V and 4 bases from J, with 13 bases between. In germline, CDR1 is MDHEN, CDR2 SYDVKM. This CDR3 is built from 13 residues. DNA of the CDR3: TGTGCCAGCACCATAAGTAAGACCTATGGCTACACCTTC. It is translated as CASTISKTYGYTF.

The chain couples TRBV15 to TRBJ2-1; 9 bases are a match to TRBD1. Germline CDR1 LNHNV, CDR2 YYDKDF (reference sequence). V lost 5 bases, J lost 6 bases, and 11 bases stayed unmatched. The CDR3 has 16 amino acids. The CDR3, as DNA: TGTGCCACCAGCTTTCCATCGGGACAGGGCTCCAATGAGCAGTTCTTC. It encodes CATSFPSGQGSNEQFF. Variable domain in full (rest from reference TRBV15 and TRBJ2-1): DAMVIQNPRYQVTQFGKPVTLSCSQTLNHNVMYWYQQKSSQAPKLLFHYYDKDFNNEADTPDNFQSRRPNTSFCFLDIRSPGLGDTAMYLCATSFPSGQGSNEQFFGPGTRLTVL.

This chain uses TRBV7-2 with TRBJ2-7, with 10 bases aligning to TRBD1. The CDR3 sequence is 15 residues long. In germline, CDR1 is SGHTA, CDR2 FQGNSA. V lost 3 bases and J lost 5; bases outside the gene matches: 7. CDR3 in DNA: TGTGCCAGCAGCTTTGGGACAGGGGCATACGACGAGCAGTACTTC. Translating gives CASSFGTGAYDEQYF.

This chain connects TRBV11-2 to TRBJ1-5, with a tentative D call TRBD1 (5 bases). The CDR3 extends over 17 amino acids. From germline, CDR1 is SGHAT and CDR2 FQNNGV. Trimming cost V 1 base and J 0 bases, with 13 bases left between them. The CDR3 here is CASSLASWGASNQPQHF. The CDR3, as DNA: TGTGCCAGCAGCTTAGCCTCTTGGGGCGCTAGCAATCAGCCCCAGCATTTT.

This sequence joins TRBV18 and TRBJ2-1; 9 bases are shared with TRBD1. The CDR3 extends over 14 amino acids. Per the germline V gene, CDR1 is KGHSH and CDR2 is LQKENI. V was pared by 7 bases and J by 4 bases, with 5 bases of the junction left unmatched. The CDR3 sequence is CASCRDRAYNEQFF. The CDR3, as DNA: TGTGCCAGCTGCCGGGACAGGGCTTACAATGAGCAGTTCTTC. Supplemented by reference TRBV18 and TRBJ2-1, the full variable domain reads NAGVMQNPRHLVRRRGQEARLRCSPMKGHSHVYWYRQLPEEGLKFMVYLQKENIIDESGMPKERFSAEFPKEGPSILRIQQVVRGDSAAYFCASCRDRAYNEQFFGPGTRLTVL.

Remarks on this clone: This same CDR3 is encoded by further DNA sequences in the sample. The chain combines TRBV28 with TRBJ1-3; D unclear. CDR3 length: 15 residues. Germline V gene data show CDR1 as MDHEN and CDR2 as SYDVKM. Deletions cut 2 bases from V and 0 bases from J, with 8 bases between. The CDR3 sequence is CASSLGSFSGNTIYF. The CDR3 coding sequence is TGTGCCAGCAGTTTAGGGTCGTTCTCTGGAAACACCATATATTTT.

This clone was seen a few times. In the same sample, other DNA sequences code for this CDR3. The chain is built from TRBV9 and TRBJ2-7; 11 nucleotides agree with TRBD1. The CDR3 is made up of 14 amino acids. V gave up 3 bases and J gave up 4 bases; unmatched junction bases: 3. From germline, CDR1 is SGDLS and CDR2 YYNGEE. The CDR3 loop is CASSAGTGGYEQYF. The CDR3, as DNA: TGTGCCAGCAGCGCCGGGACAGGGGGTTACGAGCAGTACTTC.

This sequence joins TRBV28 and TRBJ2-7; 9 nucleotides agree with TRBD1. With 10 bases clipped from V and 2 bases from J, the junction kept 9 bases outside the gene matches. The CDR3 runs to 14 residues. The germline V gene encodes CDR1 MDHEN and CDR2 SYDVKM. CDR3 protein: CATRRDRVTYEQYF. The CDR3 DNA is TGTGCCACCCGTAGGGACAGGGTAACCTACGAGCAGTACTTC.

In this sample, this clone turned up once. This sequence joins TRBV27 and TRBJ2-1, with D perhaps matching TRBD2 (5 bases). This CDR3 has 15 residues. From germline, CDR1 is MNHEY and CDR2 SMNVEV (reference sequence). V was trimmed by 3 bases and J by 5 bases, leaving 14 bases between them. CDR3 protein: CASSFLAPTNNEQFF. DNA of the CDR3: TGTGCCAGCAGTTTCTTAGCGCCCACGAACAATGAGCAGTTCTTC.

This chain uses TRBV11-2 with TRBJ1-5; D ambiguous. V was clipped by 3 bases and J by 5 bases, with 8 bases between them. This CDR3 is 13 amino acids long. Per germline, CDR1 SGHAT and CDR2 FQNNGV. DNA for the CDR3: TGTGCCAGCAGCTTGGTCCAATATCAGCCCCAGCATTTT. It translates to CASSLVQYQPQHF. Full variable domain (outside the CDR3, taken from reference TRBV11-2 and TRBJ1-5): EAGVAQSPRYKIIEKRQSVAFWCNPISGHATLYWYQQILGQGPKLLIQFQNNGVVDDSQLPKDRFSAERLKGVDSTLKIQPAKLEDSAVYLCASSLVQYQPQHFGDGTRLSIL.